The text below deals with one TCR beta chain. CDR1 MNHEY and CDR2 SMNVEV come from the germline V gene (reference sequence). V lost 5 bases and J 4 bases, leaving 13 bases between the germline ends. This CDR3 has 14 amino acids. Libraries were prepared by immunoSEQ multiplex PCR; TCRdb keeps only in-frame clonotypes and omits some of them. The table lists roughly 200,000 clones, more than 70% of them singletons, with 5.5% to 7% in the top ten. This record comes from a study of blood T cell repertoires in COVID-19. This chain connects TRBV27 to TRBJ2-3; TRBD2 is a possible D gene (6 bases). This TCR was sampled from a woman in her thirties or forties who had recovered from COVID-19. Sequencing was carried out using peripheral blood. CDR3 protein: CASSPEGGPDTQYF. The CDR3 DNA sequence: TGTGCCAGCAGTCCGGAGGGCGGCCCAGATACGCAGTATTTT.